The 6 T cell receptor beta chains below were found in one sample sequenced in a study of blood T cell repertoires in COVID-19 (dated by TCRdb to 2019 to 2021). Preparation of the library involved the immunoSEQ multiplex PCR assay. This immuneACCESS table, as held by TCRdb, lists in-frame sequences with V and J called but not all clones. Of the missing ones, under half trace to an unresolved V gene in checked studies; the others have no known cause. The sample table contains about 400,000 clones; only one count was recorded for roughly 90% of them. Over 0.9% of the sample is in the top ten clones. Source material: PBMCs or T cells enriched from blood (not recorded which). The origin of the receptors is a woman aged 25-40 years with acute COVID-19.

The chain uses TRBV24-1 and TRBJ2-1; D is ambiguous. Germline V lookup: CDR1 KGHDR, CDR2 SFDVKD. V gave up 9 bases and J gave up 4 bases, with 15 bases separating them. The CDR3 spans 14 residues. CDR3 bases: TGTGCCACCGCCTCGTCAGGCCCTTACAATGAGCAGTTCTTC. Protein product: CATASSGPYNEQFF.

This clone appeared a single time. The DNA for the CDR3 is TGTGCCAGCAGCTTATCAGGGGTGGATCAGCCCCAGCATTTT. This translates into CASSLSGVDQPQHF. The chain is built from TRBV7-2 and TRBJ1-5, with D possibly being TRBD1 (6 bases). CDR1 and CDR2 from the germline V gene are SGHTA and FQGNSA. The CDR3 has 14 amino acids. V was cut by 2 bases and J by 5 bases, with 10 bases left in between. Using reference TRBV7-2 and TRBJ1-5 for the parts outside the CDR3, the full variable domain is GAGVSQSPSNKVTEKGKDVELRCDPISGHTALYWYRQSLGQGLEFLIYFQGNSAPDKSGLPSDRFSAERTGGSVSTLTIQRTQQEDSAVYLCASSLSGVDQPQHFGDGTRLSIL.

This chain uses TRBV28 with TRBJ2-2; 11 bases line up with TRBD2. This CDR3 region has 15 residues. J gave up 2 bases and V 6 bases, and 2 bases lay outside the gene matches. Germline V gene sequence: CDR1 MDHEN, CDR2 SYDVKM. The CDR3 region is CASRGTSGNTGELFF. The CDR3 DNA reads as TGTGCCAGCAGAGGGACTAGCGGAAACACCGGGGAGCTGTTTTTT. Combining the CDR3 with reference TRBV28 and TRBJ2-2 gives the whole variable domain DVKVTQSSRYLVKRTGEKVFLECVQDMDHENMFWYRQDPGLGLRLIYFSYDVKMKEKGDIPEGYSVSREKKERFSLILESASTNQTSMYLCASRGTSGNTGELFFGEGSRLTVL.

The rearrangement uses TRBV27 and TRBJ2-2; no firm D call. The CDR3 extends over 14 amino acids. V lost 5 bases and J 4 bases, leaving 11 bases between the germline ends. Looked up from germline, CDR1 is MNHEY and CDR2 is SMNVEV (reference sequence). CDR3: CASSIKPGTGELFF. DNA for the CDR3: TGTGCCAGCAGTATAAAACCCGGCACCGGGGAGCTGTTTTTT.

V and J are TRBV5-1 and TRBJ2-3; no definite D call. V gave up 0 bases and J gave up 3 bases, with 5 bases separating them. Germline V gives CDR1 SGHRS, CDR2 YFSETQ. The CDR3 length is 13 residues. The CDR3 loop reads CASSLGLTDTQYF. Written as DNA, the CDR3 is TGCGCCAGCAGCTTGGGACTTACAGATACGCAGTATTTT. Drawing the rest from reference TRBV5-1 and TRBJ2-3, the complete variable domain is KAGVTQTPRYLIKTRGQQVTLSCSPISGHRSVSWYQQTPGQGLQFLFEYFSETQRNKGNFPGRFSGRQFSNSRSEMNVSTLELGDSALYLCASSLGLTDTQYFGPGTRLTVL.

The table lists this clone with a few counts. The rearrangement uses TRBV27 and TRBJ1-3; 7 bases map to TRBD1. CDR1 and CDR2 from the germline V gene are MNHEY and SMNVEV (reference sequence). V dropped 4 bases and J dropped 4; count of bases not matched to a gene: 10. The CDR3 runs to 16 residues. CDR3 sequence (DNA): TGTGCCAGCAGTTCCCTGAGTGGGACAGACGGAAACACCATATATTTT. Translating gives CASSSLSGTDGNTIYF.